These T cell receptor beta chains were read from a single sample in a study of T cell responses to AZD1222 COVID-19 vaccine. Measured with immunoSEQ multiplex PCR; TCRdb has only the in-frame clones, and not every one. The sample shows 95,000 to 150,000 clones, approximately 85% of them seen only once. This specimen consisted of peripheral blood, obtained on day 0 of AZD1222 vaccination. The receptors shown here come from an adult in good health. The CDR3 runs from the conserved cysteine through the conserved F or W. D genes are given only for firm matches. Only some rows state a clone size, as once, few, many or a class for expanded clones.

abundance | d_gene | len | j_gene | v_gene | CDR3aa | CDR3nt
- | - | 12 | TRBJ1-1 | TRBV2 | CASSPGGTEAFF | TGTGCCAGCAGTCCGGGGGGCACTGAAGCTTTCTTT
- | - | 12 | TRBJ2-7 | TRBV11-2 | CASSLADYEQYF | TGTGCCAGCAGCTTAGCCGACTACGAGCAGTACTTC
- | - | 12 | TRBJ1-3 | TRBV3-1/TRBV3-2 | CASSVRGNTIYF | TGTGCCAGCAGCGTACGGGGAAACACCATATATTTT
- | TRBD2 | 13 | TRBJ2-7 | TRBV6-2/TRBV6-3 | CASSYAGVYEQYF | TGTGCCAGCAGTTACGCGGGAGTCTACGAGCAGTACTTC
- | - | 11 | TRBJ2-5 | TRBV7-2 | CASSPQETQYF | TGTGCCAGCAGCCCCCAAGAGACCCAGTACTTC
- | - | 12 | TRBJ1-5 | TRBV12-5 | CASGLAHQPQHF | TGTGCTAGTGGTTTGGCTCATCAGCCCCAGCATTTT
few | TRBD1 | 15 | TRBJ2-7 | TRBV25-1 | CASSGTGGTSYEQYF | TGTGCCAGCAGTGGGACAGGGGGCACTTCCTACGAGCAGTACTTC
- | - | 13 | TRBJ2-5 | TRBV5-1 | CASSWDGRETQYF | TGCGCCAGCAGCTGGGACGGCCGGGAGACCCAGTACTTC
- | - | 10 | TRBJ1-1 | TRBV6-5 | CASRTAEAFF | TGTGCCAGCCGAACAGCTGAAGCTTTCTTT
- | - | 15 | TRBJ2-2 | TRBV24-1 | CATSDVTSGTGELFF | TGTGCCACCAGTGATGTGACTAGTGGGACCGGGGAGCTGTTTTTT
once | TRBD1 | 15 | TRBJ2-5 | TRBV7-8 | CASSRGDRGQETQYF | TGTGCCAGCAGCCGAGGGGACAGGGGGCAAGAGACCCAGTACTTC
- | TRBD2 | 12 | TRBJ2-3 | TRBV15 | CATSSSGDTQYF | TGTGCCACCAGCTCTAGCGGGGATACGCAGTATTTT
- | - | 13 | TRBJ2-5 | TRBV28 | CASSSRGEETQYF | TGTGCCAGCAGTTCCAGGGGAGAAGAGACCCAGTACTTC
- | - | 14 | TRBJ1-4 | TRBV11-1 | CASSETIGDEKLFF | TGTGCCAGCAGCGAGACAATCGGTGATGAAAAACTGTTTTTT
few | - | 17 | TRBJ1-6 | TRBV15 | CATSRPLSPEYNSPLHF | TGTGCCACCAGCAGACCTCTTTCCCCCGAGTATAATTCACCCCTCCACTTT
- | - | 15 | TRBJ2-1 | TRBV18 | CASSPKGSSYNEQFF | TGTGCCAGCTCACCCAAGGGAAGCTCCTACAATGAGCAGTTCTTC
- | TRBD1 | 15 | TRBJ2-3 | TRBV14 | CASSPKGQRTNTQYF | TGTGCCAGCAGCCCCAAGGGACAGCGGACAAATACGCAGTATTTT
- | TRBD1 | 14 | TRBJ1-1 | TRBV6-5 | CASSPGTANTEAFF | TGTGCCAGCAGTCCAGGGACAGCCAACACTGAAGCTTTCTTT
- | - | 13 | TRBJ1-5 | TRBV12-3/TRBV12-4 | CASRPTSNQPQHF | TGTGCCAGCAGACCAACCAGCAATCAGCCCCAGCATTTT
- | - | 17 | TRBJ2-1 | TRBV4-1 | CASSQDGRWSSYNEQFF | TGCGCCAGCAGCCAAGATGGTCGGTGGAGCTCCTACAATGAGCAGTTCTTC
- | TRBD1 | 12 | TRBJ1-1 | TRBV9 | CASSERQGTAFF | TGTGCCAGCAGCGAAAGACAGGGAACGGCTTTCTTT
- | TRBD1 | 15 | TRBJ1-5 | TRBV4-1 | CASSPSPTGNQPQHF | TGCGCCAGCAGCCCTTCCCCGACAGGGAATCAGCCCCAGCATTTT
once | TRBD2 | 16 | TRBJ2-1 | TRBV7-8 | CASRPRRGGAEDEQFF | TGTGCCAGCAGACCTCGACGCGGGGGGGCCGAAGATGAGCAGTTCTTC
- | - | 14 | TRBJ1-1 | TRBV7-9 | CASSPGQRNTEAFF | TGTGCCAGCAGCCCCGGACAGAGGAACACTGAAGCTTTCTTT
- | - | 15 | TRBJ1-2 | TRBV5-6 | CASSLLGRANYGYTF | TGTGCCAGCAGCCTACTGGGACGAGCTAACTATGGCTACACCTTC
- | TRBD1 | 16 | TRBJ1-2 | TRBV5-6 | CASSRRAGQGAQGYTF | TGTGCCAGCAGCCGAAGAGCGGGACAGGGGGCGCAGGGCTACACCTTC
- | - | 13 | TRBJ1-5 | TRBV7-2 | CASSPGSNQPQHF | TGTGCCAGCAGCCCAGGAAGCAATCAGCCCCAGCATTTT
- | - | 12 | TRBJ1-2 | TRBV6-5 | CASSYKDYGYTF | TGTGCCAGCAGTTACAAGGACTATGGCTACACCTTC
- | - | 15 | TRBJ2-6 | TRBV25-1 | CASSVQSSGANVLTF | TGTGCCAGCAGTGTGCAGAGCTCTGGGGCCAACGTCCTGACTTTC
- | - | 14 | TRBJ1-5 | TRBV7-9 | CASSETGENQPQHF | TGTGCCAGCAGCGAAACAGGAGAGAATCAGCCCCAGCATTTT
- | TRBD1 | 17 | TRBJ1-6 | TRBV28 | CASRIGTGGSSNSPLHF | TGTGCCAGCAGAATCGGGACAGGGGGCAGTAGCAATTCACCCCTCCACTTT
- | - | 15 | TRBJ2-7 | TRBV28 | CASREAGHQRSEQYF | TGTGCCAGCAGGGAGGCGGGACACCAAAGGAGCGAGCAGTACTTC
- | TRBD2 | 16 | TRBJ2-7 | TRBV19 | CASMFSGGGASYEQYF | TGTGCCAGTATGTTTAGCGGGGGGGGAGCGTCCTACGAGCAGTACTTC
- | TRBD1 | 14 | TRBJ1-2 | TRBV11-2 | CASSLGQGNYGYTF | TGTGCCAGCAGCTTGGGACAGGGGAACTATGGCTACACCTTC
- | TRBD1 | 15 | TRBJ2-1 | TRBV7-3 | CASSSSRDRRNEQFF | TGTGCCAGCAGCTCGTCCCGGGACAGGAGGAATGAGCAGTTCTTC
- | - | 13 | TRBJ1-1 | TRBV4-3 | CASSRGRDTEAFF | TGCGCCAGCAGCCGTGGACGGGACACTGAAGCTTTCTTT
- | - | 17 | TRBJ2-4 | TRBV5-6 | CASSFRGAGRSSNIQYF | TGTGCCAGCAGCTTTAGGGGGGCAGGTAGATCTTCGAACATTCAGTACTTC
once | - | 13 | TRBJ2-3 | TRBV12-3/TRBV12-4 | CASSRDPGDTQYF | TGTGCCAGCAGTCGCGACCCCGGGGATACGCAGTATTTT
- | - | 12 | TRBJ1-1 | TRBV5-4 | CASSPVNTEAFF | TGTGCCAGCAGCCCGGTGAACACTGAAGCTTTCTTT
- | - | 14 | TRBJ1-6 | TRBV7-9 | CASSVERYNSPLHF | TGTGCCAGCAGCGTGGAAAGATATAATTCACCCCTCCACTTT
- | - | 14 | TRBJ2-5 | TRBV5-1 | CASSPGGGEETQYF | TGCGCCAGCAGCCCCGGAGGGGGTGAGGAGACCCAGTACTTC
- | TRBD1 | 12 | TRBJ1-6 | TRBV27 | CASSTHRGPLHF | TGTGCCAGCAGTACCCACAGGGGTCCCCTCCACTTT
- | - | 13 | TRBJ2-2 | TRBV5-1 | CASSLDMAGELFF | TGCGCCAGCAGCTTGGATATGGCCGGGGAGCTGTTTTTT
- | - | 13 | TRBJ1-1 | TRBV27 | CASSLWGYTEAFF | TGTGCCAGCAGTTTATGGGGTTACACTGAAGCTTTCTTT
- | TRBD1 | 15 | TRBJ2-5 | TRBV5-6 | CASSFRQGHQETQYF | TGTGCCAGCAGCTTCCGACAGGGACATCAAGAGACCCAGTACTTC
- | - | 14 | TRBJ2-7 | TRBV2 | CASNRDALSYEQYF | TGTGCCAGCAACCGAGACGCCCTATCCTACGAGCAGTACTTC
few | TRBD1 | 14 | TRBJ2-2 | TRBV6-2/TRBV6-3 | CASSRQGDFGELFF | TGTGCCAGCAGTCGACAGGGGGACTTCGGGGAGCTGTTTTTT
- | TRBD2 | 15 | TRBJ2-3 | TRBV5-4 | CASTLTSGRTDTQYF | TGTGCCAGCACCCTTACTAGCGGACGCACAGATACGCAGTATTTT
- | TRBD1 | 15 | TRBJ1-2 | TRBV30 | CAWRRRTGGFDGYTF | TGTGCCTGGAGGCGACGGACAGGGGGCTTTGATGGCTACACCTTC
- | TRBD1 | 12 | TRBJ2-7 | TRBV7-2 | CASSFRQGKQYF | TGTGCCAGCAGCTTCAGACAGGGAAAGCAGTACTTC
- | TRBD1 | 16 | TRBJ1-3 | TRBV7-2 | CASSLSTGTVGNTIYF | TGTGCCAGCAGCTTATCTACCGGGACAGTTGGAAACACCATATATTTT
- | TRBD1 | 16 | TRBJ1-1 | TRBV30 | CAWSVYRGLLGTEAFF | TGTGCCTGGAGTGTTTACAGGGGGCTATTAGGAACTGAAGCTTTCTTT